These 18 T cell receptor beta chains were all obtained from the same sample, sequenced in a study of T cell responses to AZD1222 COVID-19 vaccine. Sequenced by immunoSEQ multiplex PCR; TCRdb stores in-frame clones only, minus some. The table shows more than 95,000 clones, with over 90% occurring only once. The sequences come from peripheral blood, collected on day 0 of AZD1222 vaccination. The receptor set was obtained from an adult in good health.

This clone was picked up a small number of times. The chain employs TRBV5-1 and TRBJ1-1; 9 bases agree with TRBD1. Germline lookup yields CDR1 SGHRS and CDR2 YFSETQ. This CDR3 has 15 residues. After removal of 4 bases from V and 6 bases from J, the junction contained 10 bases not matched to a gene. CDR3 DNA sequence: TGCGCCAGCAGCCCACAACAGGGGGCGGGGGCTGAAGCTTTCTTT. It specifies CASSPQQGAGAEAFF.

Here the CDR3 DNA reads TGTGCCAGCAGTGAATACCGTTCACCCCTCCACTTT. Translating gives CASSEYRSPLHF. The chain uses TRBV25-1 and TRBJ1-6; D ambiguous. V lost 0 bases to trimming and J lost 9 bases, with 3 bases between them. Looked up from germline, CDR1 is MGHDK and CDR2 is SYGVNS. The CDR3 has 12 residues.

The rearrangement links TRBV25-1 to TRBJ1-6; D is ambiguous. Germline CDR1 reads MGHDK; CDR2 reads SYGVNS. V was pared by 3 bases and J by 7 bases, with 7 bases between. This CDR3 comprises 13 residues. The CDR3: CASSDVLNSPLHF. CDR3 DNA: TGTGCCAGCAGTGATGTTCTGAATTCACCCCTCCACTTT.

The CDR3 reads CASSPDSRELFF. The CDR3 nucleotides read TGTGCCAGCAGCCCCGACTCCAGGGAGCTGTTTTTT. The chain employs TRBV7-8 and TRBJ2-2; D remains unclear. The CDR3 loop spans 12 amino acids. The germline gives CDR1 SGHVS, CDR2 FQNEAQ. V was trimmed by 5 bases and J by 9 bases, leaving 10 bases between them.

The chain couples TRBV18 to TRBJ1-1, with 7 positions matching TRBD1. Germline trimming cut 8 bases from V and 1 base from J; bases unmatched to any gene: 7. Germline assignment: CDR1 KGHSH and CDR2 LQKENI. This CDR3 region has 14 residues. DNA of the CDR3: TGTGCCAGCCGCGTGGGACAGCAGAACACTGAAGCTTTCTTT. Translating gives CASRVGQQNTEAFF.

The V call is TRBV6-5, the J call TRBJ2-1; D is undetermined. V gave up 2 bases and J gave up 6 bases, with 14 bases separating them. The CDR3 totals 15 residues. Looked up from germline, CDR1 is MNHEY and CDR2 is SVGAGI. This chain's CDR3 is CASSYVRARFNEQFF. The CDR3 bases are TGTGCCAGCAGTTACGTCCGGGCCCGGTTCAATGAGCAGTTCTTC.

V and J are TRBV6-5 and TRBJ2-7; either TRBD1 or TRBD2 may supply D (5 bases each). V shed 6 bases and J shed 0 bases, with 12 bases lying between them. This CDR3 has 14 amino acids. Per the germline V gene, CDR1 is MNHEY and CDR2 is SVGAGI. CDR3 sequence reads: CASRPGTDSYEQYF. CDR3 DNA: TGTGCCAGCAGGCCCGGGACGGACTCCTACGAGCAGTACTTC.

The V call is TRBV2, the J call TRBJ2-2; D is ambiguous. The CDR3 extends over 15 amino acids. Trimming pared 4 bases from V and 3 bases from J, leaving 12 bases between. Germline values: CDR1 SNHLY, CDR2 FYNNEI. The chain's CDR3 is CASSGGREDTGELFF. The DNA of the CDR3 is TGTGCCAGCAGTGGCGGCCGCGAGGACACCGGGGAGCTGTTTTTT.

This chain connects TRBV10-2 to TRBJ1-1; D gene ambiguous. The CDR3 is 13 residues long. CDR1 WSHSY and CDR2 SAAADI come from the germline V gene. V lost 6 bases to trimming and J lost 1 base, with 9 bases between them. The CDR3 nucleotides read TGCGCCAGCAGGGACGGATCGAACACTGAAGCTTTCTTT. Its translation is CASRDGSNTEAFF.

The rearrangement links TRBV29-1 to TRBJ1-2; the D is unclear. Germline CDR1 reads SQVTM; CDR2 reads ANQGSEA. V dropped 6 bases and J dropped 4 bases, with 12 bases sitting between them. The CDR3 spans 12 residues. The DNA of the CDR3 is TGCAGCGTCCCCGGAGGGATCTATGGCTACACCTTC. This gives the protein CSVPGGIYGYTF.

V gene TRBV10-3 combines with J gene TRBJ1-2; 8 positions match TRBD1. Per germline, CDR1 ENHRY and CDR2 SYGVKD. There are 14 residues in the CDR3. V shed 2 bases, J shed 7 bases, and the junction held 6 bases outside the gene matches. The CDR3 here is CAISETGGRGGYTF. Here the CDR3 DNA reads TGTGCCATCAGTGAGACAGGGGGACGAGGTGGCTACACCTTC.

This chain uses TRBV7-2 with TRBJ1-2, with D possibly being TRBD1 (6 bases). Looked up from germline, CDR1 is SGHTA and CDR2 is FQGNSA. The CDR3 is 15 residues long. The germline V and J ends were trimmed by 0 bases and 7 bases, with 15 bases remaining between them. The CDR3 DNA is TGTGCCAGCAGCTTAGCATTACAGGGTGCCCCTGGCTACACCTTC. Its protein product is CASSLALQGAPGYTF.

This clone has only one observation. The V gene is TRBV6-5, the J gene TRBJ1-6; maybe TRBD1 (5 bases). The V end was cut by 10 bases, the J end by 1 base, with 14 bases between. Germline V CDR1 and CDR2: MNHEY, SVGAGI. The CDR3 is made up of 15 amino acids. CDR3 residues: CATETWGSYNSPLHF. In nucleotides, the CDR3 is TGTGCCACCGAAACCTGGGGGTCCTATAATTCACCCCTCCACTTT.

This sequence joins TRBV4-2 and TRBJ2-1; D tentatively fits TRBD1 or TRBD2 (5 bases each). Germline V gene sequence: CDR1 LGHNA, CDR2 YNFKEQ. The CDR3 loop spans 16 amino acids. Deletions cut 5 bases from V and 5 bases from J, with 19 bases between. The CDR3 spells CASSYLPAQGDNEQFF. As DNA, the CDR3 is TGTGCCAGCAGCTATCTTCCGGCTCAGGGAGACAATGAGCAGTTCTTC.

The CDR3 spells CASSLGQGLHIQYF. DNA for the CDR3: TGTGCCAGCAGCTTGGGCCAGGGGTTGCACATTCAGTACTTC. V usage is TRBV5-6 and J usage is TRBJ2-4; possibly TRBD1 for D (6 bases). V lost 0 bases and J lost 8, with 12 bases in between. The CDR3 runs 14 residues. CDR1 and CDR2 (germline): SGHDT, YYEEEE. Full variable domain (missing parts from reference TRBV5-6 and TRBJ2-4): DAGVTQSPTHLIKTRGQQVTLRCSPKSGHDTVSWYQQALGQGPQFIFQYYEEEERQRGNFPDRFSGHQFPNYSSELNVNALLLGDSALYLCASSLGQGLHIQYFGAGTRLSVL.

CDR3 sequence: CASIARSGDSGNTIYF. The CDR3 DNA is TGTGCCAGCATCGCTAGGTCCGGCGACTCTGGAAACACCATATATTTT. V and J are TRBV2 and TRBJ1-3; D ambiguous. V was cut by 7 bases and J by 0 bases, with 16 bases left in between. CDR1 and CDR2 (germline): SNHLY, FYNNEI. The CDR3 has 16 amino acids.

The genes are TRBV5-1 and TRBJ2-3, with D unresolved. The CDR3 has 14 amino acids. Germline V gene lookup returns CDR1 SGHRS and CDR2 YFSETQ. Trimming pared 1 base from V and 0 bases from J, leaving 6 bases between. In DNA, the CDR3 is TGCGCCAGCAGCTTGACCCGGAGCACAGATACGCAGTATTTT. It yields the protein CASSLTRSTDTQYF. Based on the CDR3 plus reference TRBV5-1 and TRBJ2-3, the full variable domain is KAGVTQTPRYLIKTRGQQVTLSCSPISGHRSVSWYQQTPGQGLQFLFEYFSETQRNKGNFPGRFSGRQFSNSRSEMNVSTLELGDSALYLCASSLTRSTDTQYFGPGTRLTVL.

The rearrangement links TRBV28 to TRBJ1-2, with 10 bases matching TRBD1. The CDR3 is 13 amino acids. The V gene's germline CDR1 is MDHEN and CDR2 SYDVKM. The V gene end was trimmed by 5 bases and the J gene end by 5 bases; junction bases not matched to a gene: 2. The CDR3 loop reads CASSPDRGYGYTF. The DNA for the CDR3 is TGTGCCAGCAGTCCGGACAGGGGGTATGGCTACACCTTC.